The entry that follows covers one T cell receptor (beta chain) sequence. As yet, its antigen is unknown. The sample comes from a study of blood T cells in healthy people across ages. Through a sample-barcoded 5' primer and a J-beta primer mix, a second PCR was run for 7 to 11 cycles. Each CDR3 protein gets one entry after TCRdb re-called the 5' RACE reads with MiXCR. The repertoire includes about 1.6 million distinct CDR3 sequences, roughly 30% of them detected once, and roughly 12% sits in the top ten. Findings and limits, study-wide: For the donors, CMV status was unknown and possibly confounded expanded clonotype changes. Strong correlation was found linking TCR beta diversity to naive T cell percentage. Older age coincided with a roughly linear decline in TCR beta diversity per million T cells.

The V gene lost 11 bases and the J gene lost 2 bases, with 19 bases spanning the gap. Per germline, CDR1 LNHDA and CDR2 SQIVND (reference sequence). The CDR3 is 15 amino acids. For every donor, a draw yielded ten milliliters of peripheral blood. Specimen: blood. The chain combines TRBV19 with TRBJ2-1; possibly TRBD2 for D (6 bases). The sequence was obtained from a woman aged 30 to 39 in good health. CDR3 coding DNA: TGTGCCGGCTCCCAAACGGAGGGCCCCTACAATGAGCAGTTCTTC. Translated, it gives CAGSQTEGPYNEQFF.